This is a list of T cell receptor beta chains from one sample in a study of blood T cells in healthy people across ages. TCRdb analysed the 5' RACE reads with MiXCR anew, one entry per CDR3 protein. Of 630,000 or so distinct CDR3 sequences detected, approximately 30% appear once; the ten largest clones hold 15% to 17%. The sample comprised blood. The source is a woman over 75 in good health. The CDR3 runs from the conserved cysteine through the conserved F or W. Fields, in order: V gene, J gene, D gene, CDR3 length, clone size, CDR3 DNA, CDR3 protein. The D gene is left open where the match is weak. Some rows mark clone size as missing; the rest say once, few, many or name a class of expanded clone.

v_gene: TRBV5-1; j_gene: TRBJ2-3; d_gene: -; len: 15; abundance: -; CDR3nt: TGCGCCAGCAGTCGTGAGCAGGGGTTCACGGATACGCAGTATTTT; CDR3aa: CASSREQGFTDTQYF
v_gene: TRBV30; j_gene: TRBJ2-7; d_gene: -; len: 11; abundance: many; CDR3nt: TGTGCCTGGAGTGTGAACTACGAGCAGTACTTC; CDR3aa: CAWSVNYEQYF
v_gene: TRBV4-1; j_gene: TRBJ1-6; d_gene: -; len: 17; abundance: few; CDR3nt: TGCGCCAGCAGCCAAGGGAAGGCAGGGGCCCTTAATTCACCCCTCCACTTT; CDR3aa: CASSQGKAGALNSPLHF
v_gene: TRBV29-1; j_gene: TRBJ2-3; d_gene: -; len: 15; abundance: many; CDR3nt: TGCAGCGTACATAAGTCGACAGGCACCGCAGATACGCAGTATTTT; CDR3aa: CSVHKSTGTADTQYF
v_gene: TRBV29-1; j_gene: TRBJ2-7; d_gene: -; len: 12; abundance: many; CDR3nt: TGCAGCGTTGCGGACAGACCCTACGAGCAGTACTTC; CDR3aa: CSVADRPYEQYF
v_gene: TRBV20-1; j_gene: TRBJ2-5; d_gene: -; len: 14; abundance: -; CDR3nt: TGCAGTGTGCCGCCAACTAGTTTTCAAGAGACCCAGTACTTC; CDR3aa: CSVPPTSFQETQYF
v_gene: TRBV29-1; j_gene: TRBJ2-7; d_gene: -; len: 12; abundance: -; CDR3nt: TGCAGCGTTGCTCCTGACTCCTACGAGCAGTACTTC; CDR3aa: CSVAPDSYEQYF
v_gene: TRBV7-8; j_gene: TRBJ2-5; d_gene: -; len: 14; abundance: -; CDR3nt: TGTGCCAGCAGCTCCGGAGCATTCGAAGAGACCCAGTACTTC; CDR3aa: CASSSGAFEETQYF
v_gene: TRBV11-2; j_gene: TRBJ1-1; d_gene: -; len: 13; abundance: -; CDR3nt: TGTGCCAGCAGCTTACTGCCGGCCGCCGGGGCTTTCTTT; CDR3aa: CASSLLPAAGAFF
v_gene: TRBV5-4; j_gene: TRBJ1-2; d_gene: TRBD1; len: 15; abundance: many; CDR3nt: TGTGCCAGCAGCCCGGACAGGGGGGCGAACTATGGCTACACCTTC; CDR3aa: CASSPDRGANYGYTF
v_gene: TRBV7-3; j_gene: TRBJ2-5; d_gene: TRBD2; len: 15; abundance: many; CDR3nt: TGTGCCAGCAGCCCCTCCGGGACTAGCGTGGAGACCCAGTACTTC; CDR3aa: CASSPSGTSVETQYF
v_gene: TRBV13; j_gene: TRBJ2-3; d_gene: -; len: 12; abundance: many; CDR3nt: TGTGCCAGCAGCTTAAGTCGAGATACGCAGTATTTT; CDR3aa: CASSLSRDTQYF
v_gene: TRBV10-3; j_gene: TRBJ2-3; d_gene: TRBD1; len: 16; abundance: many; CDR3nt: TGTGCCATCAGTGAGGGCGCGGGACAGGGAGCAGATACGCAGTATTTT; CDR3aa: CAISEGAGQGADTQYF
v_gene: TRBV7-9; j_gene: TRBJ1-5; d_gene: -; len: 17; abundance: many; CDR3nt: TGTGCCAGCAGCTTAAGTTTCGACTCCGGGCCAGGTCAGCCCCAGCATTTT; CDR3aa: CASSLSFDSGPGQPQHF
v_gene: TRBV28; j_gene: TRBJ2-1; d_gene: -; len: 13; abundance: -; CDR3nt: TGTGCCAGCAACCGGCGCTCCTACAATGAGCAGTTCTTC; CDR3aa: CASNRRSYNEQFF
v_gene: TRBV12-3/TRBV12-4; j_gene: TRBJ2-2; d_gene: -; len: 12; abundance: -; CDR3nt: TGTGCCAGCAGTATGGGGCGCAGGGAGCTGTTTTTT; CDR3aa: CASSMGRRELFF